Given below is one T cell receptor (beta chain) in context. Its antigen is unidentified. The entry originates in a study of OX40 agonist ivuxolimab in advanced cancers. In germline, CDR1 is ENHRY, CDR2 SYGVKD. V was cut by 10 bases and J by 0 bases, with 15 bases left in between. CDR3 length: 14 residues. Study-level points and caveats: At 0.1 to 3.0 mg/kg, CD4+ and CD8+ blood T cells expanded clonally by week 6.

Produced via immunoSEQ multiplex PCR; TCRdb's table is partial and in-frame only. Of more than 100,000 clones listed, around 91% are singletons. The sequence derives from an adult with an advanced solid tumor such as melanoma, head and neck, liver or kidney cancer. Here the sequenced sample was CD4+ or CD8+ T cells sorted from blood, taken in a trial of the OX40 agonist ivuxolimab. V is TRBV10-3 and J is TRBJ1-1, with D unresolved. CDR3 in DNA: TGTGCCACCGCGGGAACAGTCATGAACACTGAAGCTTTCTTT. It encodes CATAGTVMNTEAFF.